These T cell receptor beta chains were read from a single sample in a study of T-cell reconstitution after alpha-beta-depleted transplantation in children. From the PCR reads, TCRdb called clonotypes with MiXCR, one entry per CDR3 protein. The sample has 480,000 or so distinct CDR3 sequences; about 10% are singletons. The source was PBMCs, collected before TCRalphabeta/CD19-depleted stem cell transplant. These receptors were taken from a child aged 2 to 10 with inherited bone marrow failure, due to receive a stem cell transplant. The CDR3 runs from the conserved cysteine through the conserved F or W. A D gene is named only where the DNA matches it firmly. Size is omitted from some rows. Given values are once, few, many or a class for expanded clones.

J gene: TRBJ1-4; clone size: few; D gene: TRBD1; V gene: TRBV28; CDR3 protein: CAGRQGVSTNEKLFF; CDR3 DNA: TGTGCCGGTAGACAGGGGGTCTCAACTAATGAAAAACTGTTTTTT
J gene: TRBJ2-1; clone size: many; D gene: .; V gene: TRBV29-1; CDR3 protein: CSGGSGNEQFF; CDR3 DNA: TGCAGCGGGGGCAGTGGAAATGAGCAGTTCTTC
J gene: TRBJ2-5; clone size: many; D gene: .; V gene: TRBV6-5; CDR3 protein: CASSYSGSQETQYF; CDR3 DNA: TGTGCCAGCAGTTACTCGGGCAGCCAAGAGACCCAGTACTTC
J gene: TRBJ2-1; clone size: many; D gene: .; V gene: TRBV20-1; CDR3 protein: CSVTYYNEQFF; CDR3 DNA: TGCAGTGTGACTTACTACAATGAGCAGTTCTTC
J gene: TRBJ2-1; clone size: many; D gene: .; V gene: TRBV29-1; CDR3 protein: CSVVGPSYNEQFF; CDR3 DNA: TGCAGCGTTGTGGGCCCCTCCTACAATGAGCAGTTCTTC
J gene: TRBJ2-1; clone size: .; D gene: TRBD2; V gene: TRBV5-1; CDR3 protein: CASREGSHNEQFF; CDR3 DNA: TGCGCCAGCCGGGAGGGCTCCCACAATGAGCAGTTCTTC
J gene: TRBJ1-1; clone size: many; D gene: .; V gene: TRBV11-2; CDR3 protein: CASTTPQAGNTEAFF; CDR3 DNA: TGTGCCAGCACCACTCCCCAGGCGGGGAACACTGAAGCTTTCTTT
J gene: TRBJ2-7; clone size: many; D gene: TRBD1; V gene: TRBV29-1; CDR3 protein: CSVEGQYYEQYF; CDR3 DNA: TGCAGCGTTGAGGGACAGTACTACGAGCAGTACTTC
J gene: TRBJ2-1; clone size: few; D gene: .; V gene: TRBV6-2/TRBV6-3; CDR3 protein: CASTDSLSSYNEQFF; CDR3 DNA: TGTGCCAGCACCGACTCTCTAAGCTCCTACAATGAGCAGTTCTTC
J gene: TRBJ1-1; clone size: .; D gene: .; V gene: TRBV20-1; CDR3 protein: CSAKTTDKYTEAFF; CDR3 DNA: TGCAGTGCTAAGACGACAGACAAATACACTGAAGCTTTCTTT
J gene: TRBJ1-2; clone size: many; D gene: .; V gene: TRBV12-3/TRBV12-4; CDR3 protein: CASRRQEPYGYTF; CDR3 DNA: TGTGCCAGCAGACGACAGGAACCCTATGGCTACACCTTC
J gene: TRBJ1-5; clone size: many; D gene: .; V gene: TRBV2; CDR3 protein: CASSAGGAWKPQHF; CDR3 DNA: TGTGCCAGCAGTGCTGGGGGGGCTTGGAAGCCCCAGCATTTT
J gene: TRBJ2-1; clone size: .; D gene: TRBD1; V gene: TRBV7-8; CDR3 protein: CASSLRDRGGQFF; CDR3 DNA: TGTGCCAGCAGCTTAAGAGACAGGGGCGGGCAGTTCTTC
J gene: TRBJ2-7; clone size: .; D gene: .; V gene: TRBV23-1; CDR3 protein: CASSHRHSSYEQYF; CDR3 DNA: TGCGCCAGCAGTCACCGGCATAGCTCCTACGAGCAGTACTTC
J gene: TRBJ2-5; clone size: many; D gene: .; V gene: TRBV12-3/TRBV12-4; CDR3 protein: CASSVRVGGDTETQYF; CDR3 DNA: TGTGCCAGCAGTGTCCGGGTCGGGGGAGATACGGAGACCCAGTACTTC
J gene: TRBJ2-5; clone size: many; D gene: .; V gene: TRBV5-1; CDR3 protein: CASSFGSQETQYF; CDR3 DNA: TGCGCCAGCAGCTTCGGCAGCCAAGAGACCCAGTACTTC
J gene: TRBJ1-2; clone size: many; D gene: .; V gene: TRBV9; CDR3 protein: CASSVDLGAYGYTF; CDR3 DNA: TGTGCCAGCAGCGTAGATCTGGGAGCCTATGGCTACACCTTC
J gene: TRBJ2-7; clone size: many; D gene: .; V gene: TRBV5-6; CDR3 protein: CASSFEGGQYF; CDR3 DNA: TGTGCCAGCAGTTTCGAGGGAGGGCAGTACTTC
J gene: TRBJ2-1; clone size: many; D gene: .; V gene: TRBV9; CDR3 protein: CASSGPAGRTDNEQFF; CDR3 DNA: TGTGCCAGCAGCGGCCCGGCAGGGCGGACTGACAATGAGCAGTTCTTC
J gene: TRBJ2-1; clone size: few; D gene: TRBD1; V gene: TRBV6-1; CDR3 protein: CASTALGQGAVNEQFF; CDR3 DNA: TGTGCCAGCACCGCTTTGGGACAGGGGGCGGTCAATGAGCAGTTCTTC
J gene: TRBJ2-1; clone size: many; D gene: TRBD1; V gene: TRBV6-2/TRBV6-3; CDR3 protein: CATGQGAYNEQFF; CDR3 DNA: TGTGCTACAGGCCAGGGGGCGTACAATGAGCAGTTCTTC
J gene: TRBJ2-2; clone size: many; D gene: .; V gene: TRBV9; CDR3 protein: CARGLGFGELFF; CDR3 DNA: TGTGCCAGGGGTTTGGGTTTCGGGGAGCTGTTTTTT
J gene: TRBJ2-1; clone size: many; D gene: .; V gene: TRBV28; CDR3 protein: CASSLIGGNLNEQFF; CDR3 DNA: TGTGCCAGCAGTTTAATCGGCGGGAACCTCAATGAGCAGTTCTTC
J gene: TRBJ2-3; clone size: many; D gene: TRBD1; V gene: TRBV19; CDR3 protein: CASSRGRVTDTQYF; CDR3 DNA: TGTGCCTCCTCGAGGGGGCGAGTCACAGATACGCAGTATTTT
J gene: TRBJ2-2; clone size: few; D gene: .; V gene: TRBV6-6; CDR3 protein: CASSYVNTGELFF; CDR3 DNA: TGTGCCAGCAGTTACGTGAACACCGGGGAGCTGTTTTTT
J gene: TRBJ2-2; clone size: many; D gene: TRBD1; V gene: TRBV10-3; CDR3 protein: CAIGTVSTGELFF; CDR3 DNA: TGTGCCATCGGGACAGTCTCCACCGGGGAGCTGTTTTTT
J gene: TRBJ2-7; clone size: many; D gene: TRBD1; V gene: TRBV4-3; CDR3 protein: CASSPLQGAYEQYF; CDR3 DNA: TGCGCCAGCAGCCCCCTACAGGGGGCCTACGAGCAGTACTTC
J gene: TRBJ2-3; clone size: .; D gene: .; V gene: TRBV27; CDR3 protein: CASIPRGGITDTQYF; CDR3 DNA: TGTGCCAGCATCCCGAGAGGCGGGATCACAGATACGCAGTATTTT
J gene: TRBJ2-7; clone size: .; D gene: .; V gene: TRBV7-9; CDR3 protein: CAISDGLTCEQYF; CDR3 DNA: TGTGCCATCAGCGACGGACTCACCTGCGAGCAGTACTTC
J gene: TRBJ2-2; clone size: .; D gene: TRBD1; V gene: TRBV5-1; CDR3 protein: CASSPGDRTGELFF; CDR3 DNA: TGCGCCAGCAGCCCCGGGGACAGAACCGGGGAGCTGTTTTTT
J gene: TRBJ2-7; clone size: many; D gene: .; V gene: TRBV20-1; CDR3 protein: CSPRLDNSYEQYF; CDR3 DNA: TGCAGCCCTCGGTTGGACAACTCCTACGAGCAGTACTTC
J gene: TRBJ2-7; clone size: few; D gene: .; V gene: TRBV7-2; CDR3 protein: CASSLAAFTARSSYEQYF; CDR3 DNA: TGTGCCAGCAGCTTAGCCGCTTTCACCGCTAGAAGTTCCTACGAGCAGTACTTC
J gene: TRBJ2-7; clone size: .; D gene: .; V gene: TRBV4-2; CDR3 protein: CASSQDSGQSYEQYF; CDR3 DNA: TGTGCCAGCAGCCAAGACAGCGGGCAGAGCTACGAGCAGTACTTC
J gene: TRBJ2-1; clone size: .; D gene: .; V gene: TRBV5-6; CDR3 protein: CAGGGSPYNEQFF; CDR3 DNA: TGTGCCGGTGGGGGGTCGCCCTACAATGAGCAGTTCTTC
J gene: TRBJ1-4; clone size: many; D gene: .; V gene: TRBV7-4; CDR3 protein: CASSYPRWGCNEKLFF; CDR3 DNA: TGTGCCAGCAGCTATCCACGCTGGGGTTGTAATGAAAAACTGTTTTTT
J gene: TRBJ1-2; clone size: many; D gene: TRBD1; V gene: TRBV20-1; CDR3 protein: CSASGQGFYGYTF; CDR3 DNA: TGCAGTGCTTCTGGACAGGGGTTTTATGGCTACACCTTC
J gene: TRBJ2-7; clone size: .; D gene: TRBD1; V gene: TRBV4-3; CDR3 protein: CASSQAGTGVLEQYF; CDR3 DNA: TGCGCCAGCAGCCAAGCTGGGACAGGTGTTTTGGAGCAGTACTTC
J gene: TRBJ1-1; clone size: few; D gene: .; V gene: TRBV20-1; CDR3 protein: CSARDLGTEAFF; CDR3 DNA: TGCAGTGCTAGAGATCTCGGCACTGAAGCTTTCTTT
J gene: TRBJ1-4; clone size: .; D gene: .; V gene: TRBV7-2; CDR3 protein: CASSLVPGPYYEKLFF; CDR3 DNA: TGTGCCAGCAGCTTAGTTCCGGGGCCGTATTATGAAAAACTGTTTTTT
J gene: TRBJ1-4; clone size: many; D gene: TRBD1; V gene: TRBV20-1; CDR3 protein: CSARVRTGHEKLFF; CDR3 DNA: TGCAGTGCTAGAGTACGGACAGGGCATGAAAAACTGTTTTTT